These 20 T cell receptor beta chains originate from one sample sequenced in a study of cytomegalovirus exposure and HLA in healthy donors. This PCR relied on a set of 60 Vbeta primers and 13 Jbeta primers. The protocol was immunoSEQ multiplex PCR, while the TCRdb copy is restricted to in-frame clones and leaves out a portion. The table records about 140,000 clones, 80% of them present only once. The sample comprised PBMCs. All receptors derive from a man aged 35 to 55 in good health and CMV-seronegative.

CDR3: CACLGSEQFF. CDR3 in DNA: TGTGCCTGCTTAGGGAGTGAGCAGTTCTTC. The chain is built from TRBV30 and TRBJ2-1; TRBD2 might be the D (5 bases). Between the trimmed V and J ends, which lost 6 bases and 9 bases, there was a span of 9 bases. Per germline, CDR1 GTSNPN and CDR2 SVGIG (reference sequence). The CDR3 contains 10 residues.

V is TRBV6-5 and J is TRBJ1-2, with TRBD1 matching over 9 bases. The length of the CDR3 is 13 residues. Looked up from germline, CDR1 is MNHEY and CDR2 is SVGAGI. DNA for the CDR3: TGTGCTTCTCGGGACAGGGATGGCTATGGCTACACCTTC. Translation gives CASRDRDGYGYTF.

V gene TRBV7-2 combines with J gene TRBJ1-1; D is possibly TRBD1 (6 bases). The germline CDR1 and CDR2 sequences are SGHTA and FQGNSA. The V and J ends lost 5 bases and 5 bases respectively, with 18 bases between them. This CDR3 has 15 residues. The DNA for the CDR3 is TGTGCCAGCAGCCGACCGACAGGAATCGGAACTGAAGCTTTCTTT. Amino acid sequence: CASSRPTGIGTEAFF.

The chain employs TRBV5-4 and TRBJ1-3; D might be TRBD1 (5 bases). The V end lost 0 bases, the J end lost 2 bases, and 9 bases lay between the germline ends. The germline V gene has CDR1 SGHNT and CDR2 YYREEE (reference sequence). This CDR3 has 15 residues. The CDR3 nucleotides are TGTGCCAGCAGCTTGGTAGGAGGGGCTGGAAACACCATATATTTT. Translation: CASSLVGGAGNTIYF.

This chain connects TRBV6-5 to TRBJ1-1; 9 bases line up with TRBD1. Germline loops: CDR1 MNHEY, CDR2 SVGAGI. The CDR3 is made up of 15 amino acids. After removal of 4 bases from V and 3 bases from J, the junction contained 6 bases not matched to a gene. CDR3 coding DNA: TGTGCCAGCAGTTTAGACAGGGGGTCAGACACTGAAGCTTTCTTT. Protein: CASSLDRGSDTEAFF.

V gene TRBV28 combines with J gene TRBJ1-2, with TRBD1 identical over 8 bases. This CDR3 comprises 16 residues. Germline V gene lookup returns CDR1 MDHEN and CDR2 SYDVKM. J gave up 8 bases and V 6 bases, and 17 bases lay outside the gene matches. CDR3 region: CASSSAGGFFLGGYTF. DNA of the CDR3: TGTGCCAGCAGCTCCGCAGGGGGCTTCTTCTTGGGCGGCTACACCTTC.

The DNA for the CDR3 is TGTGCCAGCAGCCCAGGGTCAGGAAACACCATATATTTT. It specifies CASSPGSGNTIYF. The V gene is TRBV7-9, the J gene TRBJ1-3, with D perhaps TRBD1 (5 bases). Germline CDR1 is SEHNR and CDR2 is FQNEAQ (reference sequence). Trimming took off 5 bases at V and 4 bases at J, with 9 bases between the two ends. CDR3 length: 13 amino acids.

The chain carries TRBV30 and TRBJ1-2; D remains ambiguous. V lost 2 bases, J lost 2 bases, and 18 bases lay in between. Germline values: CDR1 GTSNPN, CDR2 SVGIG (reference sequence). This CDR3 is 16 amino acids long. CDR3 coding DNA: TGTGCCTGGAGTACCCAGACAACCTTAACCAACTATGGCTACACCTTC. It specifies CAWSTQTTLTNYGYTF.

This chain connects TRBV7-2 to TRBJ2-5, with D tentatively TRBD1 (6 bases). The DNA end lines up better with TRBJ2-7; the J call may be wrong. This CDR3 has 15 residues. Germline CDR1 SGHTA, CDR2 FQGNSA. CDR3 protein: CASSPSGKGAYEQYF. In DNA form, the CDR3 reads TGTGCCAGCAGCCCCTCTGGGAAGGGGGCCTACGAGCAGTACTTC.

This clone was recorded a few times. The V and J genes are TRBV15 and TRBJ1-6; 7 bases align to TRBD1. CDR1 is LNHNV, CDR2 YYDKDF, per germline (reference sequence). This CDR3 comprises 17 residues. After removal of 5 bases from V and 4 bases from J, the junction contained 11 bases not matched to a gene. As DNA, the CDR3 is TGTGCCACCAGCCAAGACGGACAGGCCTCTTATAATTCACCCCTCCACTTT. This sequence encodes CATSQDGQASYNSPLHF.

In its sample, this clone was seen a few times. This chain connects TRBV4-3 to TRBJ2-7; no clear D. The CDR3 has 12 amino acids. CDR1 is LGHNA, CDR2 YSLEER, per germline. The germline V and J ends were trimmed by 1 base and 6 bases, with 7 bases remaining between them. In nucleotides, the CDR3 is TGCGCCAGCAGCCAAGTCGGTGGCGAGCAGTACTTC. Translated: CASSQVGGEQYF.

The CDR3 DNA sequence: TGTGCCAGCAGCTTACAGGTCGAGCAGTACTTC. This sequence encodes CASSLQVEQYF. The chain uses TRBV7-2 and TRBJ2-7; D not resolved. Trimming stripped 2 bases from V and 6 bases from J, with 5 bases between. The germline V gene encodes CDR1 SGHTA and CDR2 FQGNSA. This CDR3 contains 11 residues.

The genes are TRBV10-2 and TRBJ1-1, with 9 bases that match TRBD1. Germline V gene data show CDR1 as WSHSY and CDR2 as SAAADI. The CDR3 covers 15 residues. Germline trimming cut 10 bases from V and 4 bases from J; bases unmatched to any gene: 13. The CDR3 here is CATKLQGAMSTEAFF. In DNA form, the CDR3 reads TGCGCCACCAAACTACAGGGGGCGATGAGCACTGAAGCTTTCTTT.

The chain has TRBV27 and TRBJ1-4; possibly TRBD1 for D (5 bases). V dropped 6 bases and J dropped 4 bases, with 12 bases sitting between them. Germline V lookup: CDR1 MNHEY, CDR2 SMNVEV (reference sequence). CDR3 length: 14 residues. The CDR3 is CASRVGLFNEKLFF. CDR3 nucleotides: TGTGCCAGCAGGGTGGGACTCTTTAATGAAAAACTGTTTTTT.

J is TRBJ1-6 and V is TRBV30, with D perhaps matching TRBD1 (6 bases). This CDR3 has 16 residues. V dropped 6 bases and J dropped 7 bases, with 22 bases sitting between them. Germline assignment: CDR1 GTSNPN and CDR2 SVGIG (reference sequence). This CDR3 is CACPGGGLSRNSPLHF. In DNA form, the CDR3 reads TGTGCCTGCCCCGGGGGGGGGCTTAGTAGGAATTCACCCCTCCACTTT.

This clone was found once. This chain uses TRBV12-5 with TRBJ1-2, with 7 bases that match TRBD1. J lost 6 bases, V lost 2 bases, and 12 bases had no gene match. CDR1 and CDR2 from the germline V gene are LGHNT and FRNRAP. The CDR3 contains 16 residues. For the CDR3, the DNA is TGTGCTAGTGGTTTGCCGACCCCCGGGACAGACGATGGCTACACCTTC. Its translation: CASGLPTPGTDDGYTF.

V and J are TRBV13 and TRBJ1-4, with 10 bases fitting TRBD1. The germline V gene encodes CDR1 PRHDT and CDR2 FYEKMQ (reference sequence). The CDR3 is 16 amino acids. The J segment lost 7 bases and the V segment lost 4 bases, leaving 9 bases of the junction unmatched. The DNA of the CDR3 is TGTGCCAGCAGCTCAACCGGGACAGGGGAGGGTGAAAAACTGTTTTTT. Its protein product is CASSSTGTGEGEKLFF. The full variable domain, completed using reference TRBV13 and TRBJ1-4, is AAGVIQSPRHLIKEKRETATLKCYPIPRHDTVYWYQQGPGQDPQFLISFYEKMQSDKGSIPDRFSAQQFSDYHSELNMSSLELGDSALYFCASSSTGTGEGEKLFFGSGTQLSVL.

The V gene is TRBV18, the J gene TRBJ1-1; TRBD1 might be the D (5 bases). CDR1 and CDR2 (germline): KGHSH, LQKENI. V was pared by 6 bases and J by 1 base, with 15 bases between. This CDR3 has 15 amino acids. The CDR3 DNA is TGTGCCAGCTCCCAACAGGAATACCCGAACACTGAAGCTTTCTTT. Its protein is CASSQQEYPNTEAFF.

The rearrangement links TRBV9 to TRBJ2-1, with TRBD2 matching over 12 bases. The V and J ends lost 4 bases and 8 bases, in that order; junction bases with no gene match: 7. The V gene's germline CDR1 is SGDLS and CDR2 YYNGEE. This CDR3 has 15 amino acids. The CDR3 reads CASSPPSGGADEQFF. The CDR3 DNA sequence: TGTGCCAGCAGCCCTCCTAGCGGGGGGGCCGATGAGCAGTTCTTC.

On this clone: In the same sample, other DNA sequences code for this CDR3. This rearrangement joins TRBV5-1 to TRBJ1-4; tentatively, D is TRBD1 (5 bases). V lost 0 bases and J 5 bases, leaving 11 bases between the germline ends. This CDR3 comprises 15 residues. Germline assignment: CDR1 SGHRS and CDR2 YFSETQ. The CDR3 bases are TGCGCCAGCAGCTTGGACGGGCGGGGCAATGAAAAACTGTTTTTT. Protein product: CASSLDGRGNEKLFF.